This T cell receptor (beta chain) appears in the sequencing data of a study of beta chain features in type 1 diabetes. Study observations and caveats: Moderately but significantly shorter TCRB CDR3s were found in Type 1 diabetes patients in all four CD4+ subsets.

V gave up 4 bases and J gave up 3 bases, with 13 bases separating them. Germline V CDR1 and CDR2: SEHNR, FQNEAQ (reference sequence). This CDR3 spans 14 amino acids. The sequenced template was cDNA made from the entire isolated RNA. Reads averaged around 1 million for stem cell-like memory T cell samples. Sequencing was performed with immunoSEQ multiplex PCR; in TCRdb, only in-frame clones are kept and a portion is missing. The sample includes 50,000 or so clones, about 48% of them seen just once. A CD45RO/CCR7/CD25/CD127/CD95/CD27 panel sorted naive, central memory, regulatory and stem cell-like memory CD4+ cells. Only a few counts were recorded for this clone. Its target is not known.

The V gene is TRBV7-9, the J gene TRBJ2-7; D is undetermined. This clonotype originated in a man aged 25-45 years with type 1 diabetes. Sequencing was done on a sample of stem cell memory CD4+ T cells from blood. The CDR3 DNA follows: TGTGCCAGCAGCTCCCACTTGGGCATCTACGAGCAGTACTTC. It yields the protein CASSSHLGIYEQYF.